The TCR beta chain under discussion was sequenced for a study of patients and donors after allogeneic stem cell transplantation. Trimming took 6 bases from V and 0 from J, leaving 14 bases between them. Per the germline V gene, CDR1 is SGHVS and CDR2 is FQNEAQ. This CDR3 is built from 15 residues. A single record per CDR3 protein comes from TCRdb applying MiXCR to the RT-PCR reads. This sample has approximately 170,000 distinct CDR3 sequences, with approximately 31% found just once. This clonotype originated in a human donor who was either an allogeneic HSCT recipient or a stem cell or donor lymphocyte infusion donor (not recorded which). It is not recorded whose cells these are; they may come from a transplant donor. Sequenced sample: blood, either unsorted or a sorted T cell fraction (not recorded which). The chain carries TRBV7-8 and TRBJ1-1; D is undetermined. The DNA for the CDR3 is TGTGCCAGCAGGAAATGTGGGGTCATGAACACTGAAGCTTTCTTT. This encodes CASRKCGVMNTEAFF.